These 8 T cell receptor beta chains were sequenced from one sample in a study of shared T cell receptors in the human thymus (dated by TCRdb to about 2021). Receptor amplification or capture employed the immunoSEQ multiplex PCR assay. TCRdb took this table from immuneACCESS and kept in-frame rearrangements with V and J called. Such tables lack part of the clones; where checked against another copy, unresolved V genes explain under half of the gap, and the rest is unexplained. The sample profile shows over 450,000 clones; about four fifths of them were found once. In total, the top ten clones hold approximately 0.013% of the sample. These data also formed part of another study, on human thymus T cells.

Material for sequencing was thymocytes. These receptors were taken from a boy younger than two with a congenital heart defect. Donor details come from another sample of the same person, matched by shared clones.

V is TRBV9 and J is TRBJ1-2, with 8 bases aligning to TRBD1. The germline gives CDR1 SGDLS, CDR2 YYNGEE. Trimming took 0 bases from V and 4 from J; bases not matched to a gene: 5. The CDR3 totals 15 residues. CDR3 in amino acids: CASSVGPGGSYGYTF. Written as DNA, the CDR3 is TGTGCCAGCAGCGTAGGTCCAGGGGGCTCCTATGGCTACACCTTC.

The gene calls are TRBV5-4 and TRBJ1-1, with D maybe TRBD1 (6 bases). V dropped 2 bases and J dropped 3 bases, with 14 bases sitting between them. This CDR3 has 15 residues. Germline V lookup: CDR1 SGHNT, CDR2 YYREEE (reference sequence). CDR3 in amino acids: CASSFRGALYTEAFF. In DNA form, the CDR3 reads TGTGCCAGCAGCTTCCGGGGGGCTTTGTACACTGAAGCTTTCTTT. The complete variable domain, with remaining parts taken from reference TRBV5-4 and TRBJ1-1, reads ETGVTQSPTHLIKTRGQQVTLRCSSQSGHNTVSWYQQALGQGPQFIFQYYREEENGRGNFPPRFSGLQFPNYSSELNVNALELDDSALYLCASSFRGALYTEAFFGQGTRLTVV.

The V call is TRBV4-1, the J call TRBJ1-2; TRBD1 matches 7 bases. The CDR3 has 18 residues. Germline CDR1 and CDR2: MGHRA and YSYEKL. V shed 0 bases, J shed 2 bases, and the junction held 12 bases outside the gene matches. The CDR3 DNA sequence: TGCGCCAGCAGCCAAGACCGGGGACAGCCGACTGTAAACTATGGCTACACCTTC. This sequence encodes CASSQDRGQPTVNYGYTF.

The J gene is TRBJ1-5, the V gene TRBV7-9; D may be TRBD1 (6 bases). The CDR3 is 18 residues long. Between the trimmed V and J ends, which lost 1 base and 6 bases, there was a span of 22 bases. Germline V CDR1 and CDR2: SEHNR, FQNEAQ (reference sequence). This CDR3 reads CASSLEMGVGAPTQPQHF. CDR3 coding DNA: TGTGCCAGCAGCTTAGAGATGGGCGTGGGGGCGCCGACTCAGCCCCAGCATTTT.

The rearrangement joins TRBV5-4 to TRBJ1-2; TRBD1 agrees at 9 bases. This CDR3 region has 16 residues. Germline values: CDR1 SGHNT, CDR2 YYREEE (reference sequence). V was pared by 1 base and J by 5 bases, with 9 bases of the junction left unmatched. CDR3 sequence reads: CASSLMGTGSPYGYTF. As DNA, the CDR3 is TGTGCCAGCAGCTTGATGGGGACAGGGAGCCCATATGGCTACACCTTC.

This chain joins TRBV12-5 and TRBJ1-5, with 7 bases that match TRBD1. V was pared by 5 bases and J by 0 bases, with 7 bases of the junction left unmatched. This CDR3 has 16 amino acids. The germline CDR1 and CDR2 sequences are LGHNT and FRNRAP. The DNA for the CDR3 is TGTGCTAGTGGTCCAACGCAGGGGGATAGCAATCAGCCCCAGCATTTT. Its protein is CASGPTQGDSNQPQHF.

This chain uses TRBV4-2 with TRBJ2-4, with a possible D match to TRBD2 (5 bases). V lost 0 bases, J lost 0 bases, and 9 bases lay in between. The CDR3 loop spans 16 amino acids. The V gene's germline CDR1 is LGHNA and CDR2 YNFKEQ. CDR3: CASSQEEGKAKNIQYF. The CDR3 bases are TGTGCCAGCAGCCAAGAAGAGGGAAAAGCCAAAAACATTCAGTACTTC.

The chain uses TRBV28 and TRBJ2-2, with 8 bases aligning to TRBD1. The V segment lost 5 bases and the J segment 1 base; nucleotides outside the gene matches: 9. Germline V lookup: CDR1 MDHEN, CDR2 SYDVKM. This CDR3 spans 17 amino acids. The chain's CDR3 is CASSPCDGQGNTGELFF. The CDR3 coding sequence is TGTGCCAGCAGTCCTTGTGATGGACAGGGGAACACCGGGGAGCTGTTTTTT.